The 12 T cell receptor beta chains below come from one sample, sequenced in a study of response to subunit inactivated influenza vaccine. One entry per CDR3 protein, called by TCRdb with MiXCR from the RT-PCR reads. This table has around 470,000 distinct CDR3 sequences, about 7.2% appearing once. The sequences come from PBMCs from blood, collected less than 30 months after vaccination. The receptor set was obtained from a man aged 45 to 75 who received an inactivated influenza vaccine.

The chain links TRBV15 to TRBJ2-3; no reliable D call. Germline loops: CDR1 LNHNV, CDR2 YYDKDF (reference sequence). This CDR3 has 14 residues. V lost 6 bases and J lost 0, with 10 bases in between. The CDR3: CATSEGPSTDTQYF. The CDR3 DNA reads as TGTGCCACCAGTGAAGGTCCTAGCACAGATACGCAGTATTTT.

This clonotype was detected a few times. The CDR3 loop is CSIYNGGETQYF. CDR3 bases: TGCAGCATATACAATGGGGGAGAGACCCAGTACTTC. The chain is built from TRBV29-1 and TRBJ2-5; D assignment may be TRBD1 or TRBD2 (5 bases each). Germline loops: CDR1 SQVTM, CDR2 ANQGSEA. Trimming shortened V by 8 bases and J by 4 bases, and 14 bases separated the two germline ends. The CDR3 contains 12 residues. The full variable domain, with the rest looked up from reference TRBV29-1 and TRBJ2-5, is SAVISQKPSRDICQRGTSLTIQCQVDSQVTMMFWYRQQPGQSLTLIATANQGSEATYESGFVIDKFPISRPNLTFSTLTVSNMSPEDSSIYLCSIYNGGETQYFGPGTRLLVL.

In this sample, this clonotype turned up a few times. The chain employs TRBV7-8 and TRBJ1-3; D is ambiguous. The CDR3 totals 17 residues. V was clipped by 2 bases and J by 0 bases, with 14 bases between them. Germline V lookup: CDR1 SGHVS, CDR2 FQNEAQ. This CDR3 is CASSLRFATRSGNTIYF. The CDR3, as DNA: TGTGCCAGCAGCTTACGGTTCGCCACCCGCTCTGGAAACACCATATATTTT. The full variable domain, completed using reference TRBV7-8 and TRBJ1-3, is GAGVSQSPRYKVAKRGQDVALRCDPISGHVSLFWYQQALGQGPEFLTYFQNEAQLDKSGLPSDRFFAERPEGSVSTLKIQRTQQEDSAVYLCASSLRFATRSGNTIYFGEGSWLTVV.

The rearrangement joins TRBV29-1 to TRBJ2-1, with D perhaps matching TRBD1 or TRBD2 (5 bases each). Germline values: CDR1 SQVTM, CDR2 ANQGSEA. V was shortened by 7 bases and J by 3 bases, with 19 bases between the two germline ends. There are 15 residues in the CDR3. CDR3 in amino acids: CSARGQGRFYNEQFF. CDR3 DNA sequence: TGCAGCGCTCGGGGTCAGGGACGGTTCTACAATGAGCAGTTCTTC.

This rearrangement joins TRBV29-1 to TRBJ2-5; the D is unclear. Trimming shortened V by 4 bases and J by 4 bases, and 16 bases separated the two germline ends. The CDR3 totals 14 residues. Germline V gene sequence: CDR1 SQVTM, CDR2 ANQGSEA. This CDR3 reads CSVAPRLGTETQYF. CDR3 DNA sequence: TGCAGCGTTGCCCCCAGGCTGGGCACAGAGACCCAGTACTTC.

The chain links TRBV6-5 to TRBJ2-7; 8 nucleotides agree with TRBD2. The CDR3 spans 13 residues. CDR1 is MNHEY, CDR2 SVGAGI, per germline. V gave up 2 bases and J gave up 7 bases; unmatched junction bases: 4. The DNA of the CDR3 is TGTGCCAGCAGTTACCTTCCGGGGGGGGAGCAGTACTTC. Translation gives CASSYLPGGEQYF.

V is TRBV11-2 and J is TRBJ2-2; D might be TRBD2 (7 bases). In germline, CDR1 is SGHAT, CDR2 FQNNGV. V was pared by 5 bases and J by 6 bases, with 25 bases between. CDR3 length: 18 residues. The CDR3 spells CASSQSGTRLGAPGELFF. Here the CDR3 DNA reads TGTGCCAGCAGCCAGAGCGGGACACGGTTGGGGGCGCCCGGGGAGCTGTTTTTT.

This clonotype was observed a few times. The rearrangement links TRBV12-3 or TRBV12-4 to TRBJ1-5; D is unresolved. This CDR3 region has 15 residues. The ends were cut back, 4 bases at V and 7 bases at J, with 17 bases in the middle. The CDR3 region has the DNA TGTGCCAGCAGTTCCACCCCCACTGTACGACAGCCCCAGCATTTT. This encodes CASSSTPTVRQPQHF.

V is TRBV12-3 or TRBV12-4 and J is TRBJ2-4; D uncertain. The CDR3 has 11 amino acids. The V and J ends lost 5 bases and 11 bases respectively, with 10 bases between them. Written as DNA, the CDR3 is TGTGCCAGCAGTCCAGCCCTCCTTCAGTACTTC. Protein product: CASSPALLQYF.

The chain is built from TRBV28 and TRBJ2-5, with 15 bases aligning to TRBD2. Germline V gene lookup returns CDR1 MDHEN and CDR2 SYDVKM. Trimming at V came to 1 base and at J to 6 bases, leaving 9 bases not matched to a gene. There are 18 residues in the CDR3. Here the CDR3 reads CASSLSGLAGGRKKTQYF. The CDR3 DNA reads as TGTGCCAGCAGTTTATCGGGACTAGCGGGGGGTAGGAAGAAGACCCAGTACTTC.

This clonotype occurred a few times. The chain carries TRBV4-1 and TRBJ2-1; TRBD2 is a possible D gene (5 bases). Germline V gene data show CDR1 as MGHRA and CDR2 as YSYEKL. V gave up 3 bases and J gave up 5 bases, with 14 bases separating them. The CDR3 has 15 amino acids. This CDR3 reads CASSQGTGIHNEQFF. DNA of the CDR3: TGCGCCAGCAGCCAGGGAACCGGGATCCACAATGAGCAGTTCTTC.

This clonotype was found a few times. This CDR3 is CASSRTAGDKAFF. Written as DNA, the CDR3 is TGTGCCAGCTCACGGACAGCCGGCGACAAAGCTTTCTTT. V gene TRBV18 combines with J gene TRBJ1-1, with D possibly matching TRBD1 (6 bases). Germline V CDR1 and CDR2: KGHSH, LQKENI. V gave up 4 bases and J gave up 9 bases, with 15 bases separating them. The CDR3 has 13 residues.